This T cell receptor beta chain was found in a study of CD8 T cells in ankylosing spondylitis. The CDR3 has 14 amino acids. V was cut by 1 base and J by 2 bases, with 9 bases left in between. CDR1 is LNHNV, CDR2 YYDKDF, per germline (reference sequence). TCRdb re-derived calls from the 5' RACE reads in MiXCR, one entry per CDR3 protein. The sample holds 130,000 or so distinct CDR3 sequences, around 7% seen once. This clonotype was seen at least ten times. This receptor was taken from a male donor with ankylosing spondylitis or in good health (not recorded which). This chain links TRBV15 with TRBJ2-7; D is uncertain. Sample: blood, either unsorted or a sorted T cell fraction (not recorded which). CDR3 bases: TGTGCCACCAGCAGAGGCCCGCCGACCTACGAGCAGTACTTC. This encodes CATSRGPPTYEQYF.